Below are 12 T cell receptor beta chains sequenced from a single sample in a study of cytomegalovirus exposure and HLA in healthy donors. Amplification used 60 Vbeta primers and 13 Jbeta primers. The data were produced by immunoSEQ multiplex PCR, yet TCRdb's version contains in-frame clones alone and is incomplete. Of about 120,000 clones in the sample, 70% to 80% were seen once. The specimen was PBMCs. These receptors came from a human donor in good health.

This clone was recorded a few times. J is TRBJ1-3 and V is TRBV30; 9 nucleotides align to TRBD1. The CDR3 totals 15 residues. V was clipped by 3 bases and J by 2 bases; unmatched bases: 5. Per germline, CDR1 GTSNPN and CDR2 SVGIG (reference sequence). The CDR3 DNA sequence: TGTGCCTGGAGCCCGGGACAGGGCCCTGGAAACACCATATATTTT. Protein sequence: CAWSPGQGPGNTIYF.

This clone was counted a single time. The gene calls are TRBV5-4 and TRBJ1-1; no clear D. Germline CDR1 is SGHNT and CDR2 is YYREEE (reference sequence). V lost 2 bases, J lost 4 bases, and 12 bases lay in between. The CDR3 consists of 14 residues. The CDR3 DNA reads as TGTGCCAGCAGCTTCGAAGTAGGGAGCACTGAAGCTTTCTTT. Encoded protein: CASSFEVGSTEAFF. The full variable domain, rest sourced from reference TRBV5-4 and TRBJ1-1, is ETGVTQSPTHLIKTRGQQVTLRCSSQSGHNTVSWYQQALGQGPQFIFQYYREEENGRGNFPPRFSGLQFPNYSSELNVNALELDDSALYLCASSFEVGSTEAFFGQGTRLTVV.

This chain links TRBV20-1 with TRBJ2-5; D is undetermined. In germline, CDR1 is DFQATT, CDR2 SNEGSKA (reference sequence). The CDR3 spans 11 residues. Trimming cost V 2 bases and J 2 bases, with 3 bases left between them. The CDR3 nucleotides read TGCAGTGCTAGATATCAAGAGACCCAGTACTTC. It codes for CSARYQETQYF.

The rearrangement joins TRBV7-8 to TRBJ1-4, with 9 bases that match TRBD1. The CDR3 consists of 14 residues. CDR1 and CDR2 (germline): SGHVS, FQNEAQ. After removal of 5 bases from V and 8 bases from J, the junction contained 6 bases not matched to a gene. In DNA form, the CDR3 reads TGTGCCAGCAGCACGGGACAGGGAGGGGAAAAACTGTTTTTT. This gives the protein CASSTGQGGEKLFF.

The rearrangement joins TRBV6-1 to TRBJ1-2, with TRBD1 identical over 7 bases. This CDR3 has 12 amino acids. Per germline, CDR1 MNHNS and CDR2 SASEGT. V was pared by 7 bases and J by 8 bases, with 7 bases of the junction left unmatched. CDR3 nucleotide sequence: TGTGCCAGCACCCAGGGACAGACAGGCTACACCTTC. Protein sequence: CASTQGQTGYTF.

The J gene is TRBJ2-7, the V gene TRBV7-2; 8 bases are a match to TRBD2. The germline V gene encodes CDR1 SGHTA and CDR2 FQGNSA. CDR3 size: 15 residues. Trimming removed 6 bases from V and 7 bases from J; junction bases left unmatched: 14. DNA of the CDR3: TGTGCCAGCAGTGCTGGCGGGGGGAATCCGTGGGAGCAGTACTTC. This translates into CASSAGGGNPWEQYF.

The chain uses TRBV2 and TRBJ2-1; 11 bases match TRBD1. This CDR3 spans 16 amino acids. Per germline, CDR1 SNHLY and CDR2 FYNNEI. V was clipped by 5 bases and J by 4 bases; unmatched bases: 7. This CDR3 is CASSQYGTGGYNEQFF. The CDR3 DNA reads as TGTGCCAGCAGTCAATACGGGACAGGGGGTTACAATGAGCAGTTCTTC.

The rearrangement links TRBV25-1 to TRBJ2-7; 9 bases are shared with TRBD1. V was clipped by 4 bases and J by 0 bases; unmatched bases: 13. CDR1 is MGHDK and CDR2 is SYGVNS in the germline V gene. The CDR3 runs to 18 residues. The CDR3 protein is CASSGTGEAQGSSYEQYF. The CDR3 DNA reads TGTGCCAGCAGTGGGACAGGGGAAGCCCAGGGGAGCTCCTACGAGCAGTACTTC.

The CDR3 nucleotides read TGTGCCAGTGGTGGACAGGGGAAAGACGAGCAGTACTTC. It encodes CASGGQGKDEQYF. The chain couples TRBV19 to TRBJ2-7; 9 bases map to TRBD1. The CDR3 has 13 residues. J gave up 5 bases and V 8 bases, and 7 bases lay outside the gene matches. Germline V gene sequence: CDR1 LNHDA, CDR2 SQIVND (reference sequence).

This clone has a handful of counts. The chain employs TRBV13 and TRBJ2-7; tentatively, D is TRBD2 (6 bases). From germline, CDR1 is PRHDT and CDR2 FYEKMQ (reference sequence). The CDR3 length is 14 residues. V lost 2 bases and J lost 3, with 11 bases in between. CDR3 in DNA: TGTGCCAGCAGCTTACGCGGGACGTACTACGAGCAGTACTTC. Its translation: CASSLRGTYYEQYF.

The CDR3 nucleotides are TGTGCCATCAGTGACAGGGACTCCTACAATGAGCAGTTCTTC. Encoded protein: CAISDRDSYNEQFF. The chain couples TRBV10-3 to TRBJ2-1; TRBD1 is a possible D gene (5 bases). The V end lost 3 bases, the J end lost 0 bases, and 6 bases lay between the germline ends. CDR3 length: 14 amino acids. The germline V gene encodes CDR1 ENHRY and CDR2 SYGVKD.

The rearrangement uses TRBV5-1 and TRBJ2-5, with 7 nucleotides matching TRBD1. CDR3 length equals 13 residues. Losses at the gene ends were 5 bases for V and 6 bases for J; bases not matched to a gene: 7. Germline V CDR1 and CDR2: SGHRS, YFSETQ. CDR3 protein: CASSSGTEKTQYF. Here the CDR3 DNA reads TGCGCCAGCAGTTCCGGGACAGAAAAGACCCAGTACTTC.